Following are 14 T cell receptor beta chains from one sample sequenced in a study of blood T cell repertoires in COVID-19. Produced via immunoSEQ multiplex PCR; TCRdb's table is partial and in-frame only. The table shows 100,000 or so clones, with about four fifths occurring only once. Material for sequencing was peripheral blood. The receptor source for this set is a man older than 75 with acute or convalescent COVID-19.

The rearrangement joins TRBV6-2 or TRBV6-3 to TRBJ2-3, with TRBD2 matching over 7 bases. The CDR3 has 15 residues. Per germline, CDR1 MNHEY and CDR2 SVGEGT. Trimming cost V 6 bases and J 0 bases; bases outside gene matches: 6. DNA of the CDR3: TGTGCCAGCAGCTTAAGGACTAGAAGCACAGATACGCAGTATTTT. This gives the protein CASSLRTRSTDTQYF.

The chain combines TRBV5-1 with TRBJ2-7; possibly TRBD1 for D (5 bases). V lost 3 bases to trimming and J lost 1 base, with 11 bases between them. The CDR3 contains 14 residues. Germline CDR1 and CDR2: SGHRS and YFSETQ. For the CDR3, the DNA is TGCGCCAGCAGCTCGGACATCCAATCCTACGAGCAGTACTTC. This translates into CASSSDIQSYEQYF.

The chain joins TRBV27 to TRBJ2-7; D is ambiguous. The CDR3 has 14 residues. The V gene lost 6 bases and the J gene lost 2 bases, with 14 bases spanning the gap. The germline gives CDR1 MNHEY, CDR2 SMNVEV (reference sequence). The CDR3 region has the DNA TGTGCCAGCAGCGTCGCGGTGCCCCCCTACGAGCAGTACTTC. Protein sequence: CASSVAVPPYEQYF.

The chain carries TRBV6-1 and TRBJ1-1, with D uncertain. This CDR3 is 13 amino acids long. V was pared by 2 bases and J by 0 bases, with 4 bases between. The germline V gene encodes CDR1 MNHNS and CDR2 SASEGT. DNA of the CDR3: TGTGCCAGCAGTGAACTGTTGAACACTGAAGCTTTCTTT. Translation gives CASSELLNTEAFF.

The V call is TRBV19, the J call TRBJ2-1; 7 nucleotides agree with TRBD2. CDR3 length: 15 residues. V shed 8 bases and J 2 bases; nucleotides not matched to a gene: 9. Germline lookup yields CDR1 LNHDA and CDR2 SQIVND (reference sequence). The DNA for the CDR3 is TGTGCCAGTCGAGAGACTAGCTCAACCTACAATGAGCAGTTCTTC. Amino acid sequence: CASRETSSTYNEQFF.

The genes are TRBV6-2 or TRBV6-3 and TRBJ1-2; tentative D call: TRBD1 (6 bases). CDR3 length equals 14 residues. Trimming pared 3 bases from V and 8 bases from J, leaving 16 bases between. The V gene's germline CDR1 is MNHEY and CDR2 SVGEGT. This CDR3 is CASSYNNRAGGYTF. CDR3 nucleotides: TGTGCCAGCAGTTATAACAACAGGGCGGGCGGCTACACCTTC.

Comment on this clone: Other DNA sequences of this sample code for an identical CDR3. DNA for the CDR3: TGTGCCATCAGTGTAACAGGTGCGTCCTACAATGAGCAGTTCTTC. Amino acids: CAISVTGASYNEQFF. The chain is built from TRBV10-3 and TRBJ2-1; D possibly corresponds to TRBD1 (5 bases). Germline values: CDR1 ENHRY, CDR2 SYGVKD. The germline V and J ends were trimmed by 4 bases and 1 base, with 11 bases remaining between them. This CDR3 is 15 amino acids long.

The V gene is TRBV3-1 (or the pseudogene TRBV3-2), the J gene TRBJ2-7, with 11 bases identical to TRBD2. Unmatched junction bases numbered 6, after V lost 4 bases and J lost 4 bases. The CDR3 is 15 amino acids. Germline CDR1 and CDR2: LGHDT and YNNKEL (reference sequence). The CDR3 sequence is CASSLTSGSRYEQYF. In nucleotides, the CDR3 is TGTGCCAGCAGCCTCACTAGCGGGAGTAGGTACGAGCAGTACTTC.

The CDR3 reads CASSPALRNTEAFF. CDR3 coding DNA: TGTGCCAGCAGCCCCGCCCTTAGAAACACTGAAGCTTTCTTT. The rearrangement links TRBV7-8 to TRBJ1-1, with D unresolved. Trimming pared 5 bases from V and 2 bases from J, leaving 12 bases between. The CDR3 loop spans 14 amino acids. In germline, CDR1 is SGHVS, CDR2 FQNEAQ.

V is TRBV7-9 and J is TRBJ1-1; maybe TRBD1 (6 bases). This CDR3 contains 12 residues. CDR1 is SEHNR, CDR2 FQNEAQ, per germline (reference sequence). The germline V and J ends were trimmed by 10 bases and 5 bases, with 14 bases remaining between them. CDR3 nucleotides: TGTGCCATCAGGGGCAGGGGAACTGAAGCTTTCTTT. Translating gives CAIRGRGTEAFF. Full variable domain (remainder filled in from reference TRBV7-9 and TRBJ1-1): DTGVSQNPRHKITKRGQNVTFRCDPISEHNRLYWYRQTLGQGPEFLTYFQNEAQLEKSRLLSDRFSAERPKGSFSTLEIQRTEQGDSAMYLCAIRGRGTEAFFGQGTRLTVV.

The chain links TRBV19 to TRBJ1-2; perhaps TRBD1 as D (6 bases). Germline CDR1 is LNHDA and CDR2 is SQIVND (reference sequence). Trimming cost V 6 bases and J 2 bases, with 13 bases left between them. The CDR3 contains 14 residues. CDR3 residues: CASRVTGKNYGYTF. The CDR3 coding sequence is TGTGCCAGTAGGGTCACAGGGAAGAACTATGGCTACACCTTC.

This chain joins TRBV7-2 and TRBJ1-2; a weak D match, TRBD1 (5 bases). V lost 1 base to trimming and J lost 4 bases, with 16 bases between them. From germline, CDR1 is SGHTA and CDR2 FQGNSA. This CDR3 has 16 amino acids. The CDR3: CASSLEVHRPGYGYTF. CDR3 in DNA: TGTGCCAGCAGCTTAGAGGTCCACAGGCCCGGCTATGGCTACACCTTC.

This chain links TRBV7-2 with TRBJ2-7, with 9 bases fitting TRBD1. Germline loops: CDR1 SGHTA, CDR2 FQGNSA. This CDR3 spans 15 amino acids. Unmatched junction bases numbered 10, after V lost 6 bases and J lost 4 bases. The CDR3 coding sequence is TGTGCCAGCAGTTCCGGGACAGGGAGGGCTTACGAGCAGTACTTC. Residues: CASSSGTGRAYEQYF.

J is TRBJ2-2 and V is TRBV5-1, with a weak D call TRBD2 (5 bases). CDR3 length: 14 residues. CDR1 and CDR2 (germline): SGHRS, YFSETQ. The V end was cut by 5 bases, the J end by 0 bases, with 8 bases between. The CDR3: CASRPLANTGELFF. The CDR3 bases are TGCGCCAGCAGACCACTAGCGAACACCGGGGAGCTGTTTTTT. The entire variable domain, with the rest obtained from reference TRBV5-1 and TRBJ2-2, is as follows: KAGVTQTPRYLIKTRGQQVTLSCSPISGHRSVSWYQQTPGQGLQFLFEYFSETQRNKGNFPGRFSGRQFSNSRSEMNVSTLELGDSALYLCASRPLANTGELFFGEGSRLTVL.